These T cell receptor beta chains were read from a single sample in a study of cytomegalovirus exposure and HLA in healthy donors. TCRdb's table, derived via immunoSEQ multiplex PCR, lists solely in-frame clones and lacks some. The table records approximately 130,000 clones, 64% of them present only once. The specimen was PBMCs. The receptors were gathered from a middle-aged woman in good health and CMV-seronegative. CDR3s include the opening cysteine and the closing phenylalanine or tryptophan. D genes are given only for firm matches. Not all rows give a size; the values are once, few, many and, for expanded clones, a class.

TRBV5-5	TRBD1	.	TRBJ2-5	14	CASSTGTGWETQYF	TGTGCCAGCAGCACCGGGACAGGGTGGGAGACCCAGTACTTC
TRBV28	TRBD2	.	TRBJ2-5	18	CASSSGGALRFGAETQYF	TGTGCCAGCAGTAGCGGGGGGGCCTTACGTTTCGGTGCGGAGACCCAGTACTTC
TRBV6-6	.	.	TRBJ2-2	11	CASSSTGELFF	TGTGCCAGCAGTTCGACCGGGGAGCTGTTTTTT
TRBV29-1	TRBD2	.	TRBJ2-7	13	CSVVAGGPYEQYF	TGCAGCGTTGTAGCGGGGGGGCCCTACGAGCAGTACTTC
TRBV6-5	.	few	TRBJ2-2	13	CASSEGNTGELFF	TGTGCCAGCAGTGAGGGGAACACCGGGGAGCTGTTTTTT
TRBV16	.	.	TRBJ1-2	16	CASSQPAGKVGYGYTF	TGTGCCAGCAGCCAACCAGCGGGAAAGGTCGGCTATGGCTACACCTTC
TRBV27	TRBD2	.	TRBJ2-5	15	CASSMGTIWGETQYF	TGTGCCAGCAGTATGGGGACTATTTGGGGGGAGACCCAGTACTTC
TRBV7-7	TRBD2	few	TRBJ2-1	14	CASSLGGLGNEQFF	TGTGCCAGCAGCTTGGGGGGACTAGGGAATGAGCAGTTCTTC
TRBV9	.	.	TRBJ1-1	16	CASRFMGLGMNTEAFF	TGTGCCAGCAGATTTATGGGGCTAGGGATGAACACTGAAGCTTTCTTT
TRBV5-4	TRBD2	.	TRBJ2-1	16	CASSLAHGGVVNEQFF	TGTGCCAGCAGCTTGGCCCACGGGGGGGTCGTCAATGAGCAGTTCTTC
TRBV10-1	.	few	TRBJ1-1	13	CASRDSGNTEAFF	TGCGCCAGCAGAGATTCGGGGAACACTGAAGCTTTCTTT
TRBV28	TRBD1	few	TRBJ2-7	16	CASSLIAGQGLYEQYF	TGTGCCAGCAGTTTAATCGCGGGACAGGGTCTGTACGAGCAGTACTTC
TRBV7-2	.	few	TRBJ1-2	9	CASGTGYTF	TGTGCCAGCGGGACAGGCTACACCTTC
TRBV7-9	TRBD1	.	TRBJ1-6	14	CASTVEGQSSPLHF	TGTGCCAGCACGGTGGAGGGACAGTCTTCACCCCTCCACTTT
TRBV7-9	.	.	TRBJ1-2	12	CATFPFNYGYTF	TGTGCCACCTTCCCCTTTAACTATGGCTACACCTTC
TRBV30	TRBD1	.	TRBJ1-6	14	CAWTRQGPNSPLHF	TGTGCCTGGACTCGACAGGGGCCGAATTCACCCCTCCACTTT
TRBV5-1	.	few	TRBJ1-2	14	CASSYGGENYGYTF	TGCGCCAGCAGCTATGGAGGGGAGAACTATGGCTACACCTTC
TRBV14	.	once	TRBJ2-3	12	CASSPYTDTQYF	TGTGCCAGCAGCCCGTACACAGATACGCAGTATTTT
TRBV18	.	.	TRBJ1-1	13	CASSPPTEPEAFF	TGTGCCAGCTCACCACCGACAGAGCCAGAAGCTTTCTTT
TRBV5-4	.	.	TRBJ1-1	14	CASSFREGNTEAFF	TGTGCCAGCAGCTTCAGGGAGGGAAACACTGAAGCTTTCTTT
TRBV19	TRBD1	.	TRBJ1-5	17	CASSTYRGEIGNQPQHF	TGTGCCAGTAGCACCTACAGGGGCGAGATAGGCAATCAGCCCCAGCATTTT
TRBV2	TRBD2	.	TRBJ2-2	14	CASSQAGDTGELFF	TGTGCCAGCAGTCAGGCGGGAGACACCGGGGAGCTGTTTTTT
TRBV27	TRBD1	.	TRBJ1-4	13	CASSLNRGEKLFF	TGTGCCAGCAGTTTAAACAGGGGTGAAAAACTGTTTTTT
TRBV27	.	.	TRBJ1-4	14	CASSFAGINEKLFF	TGTGCCAGCAGTTTTGCAGGGATTAATGAAAAACTGTTTTTT
TRBV4-1	TRBD1	.	TRBJ2-7	14	CASSLGQSTYEQYF	TGCGCCAGCAGCTTGGGACAGTCCACCTACGAGCAGTACTTC
TRBV10-2	TRBD2	few	TRBJ2-7	13	CASRLAANYEQYF	TGCGCCAGCCGACTAGCGGCTAACTACGAGCAGTACTTC
TRBV5-1	.	.	TRBJ2-7	13	CASSEQGTYEQYF	TGCGCCAGCAGCGAACAGGGTACCTACGAGCAGTACTTC
TRBV4-1	.	.	TRBJ1-3	18	CASSPLLTGSFSGNTIYF	TGCGCCAGCAGCCCCCTGCTGACAGGATCCTTCTCTGGAAACACCATATATTTT
TRBV30	.	.	TRBJ2-3	13	CACRGGLTDTQYF	TGTGCCTGTCGAGGGGGTCTCACAGATACGCAGTATTTT
TRBV30	TRBD1	.	TRBJ2-6	16	CAWSRFRGSGANVLTF	TGTGCCTGGAGTCGCTTCAGGGGGTCTGGGGCCAACGTCCTGACTTTC
TRBV27	.	few	TRBJ1-1	13	CASSLSPDLGAFF	TGTGCCAGCAGTTTATCCCCGGACTTGGGAGCTTTCTTT
TRBV11-2	.	.	TRBJ2-4	18	CASSTNEAVVLAKNIQYF	TGTGCCAGCAGCACTAACGAGGCGGTCGTTTTAGCCAAAAACATTCAGTACTTC
TRBV18	.	.	TRBJ1-1	14	CASSPNTRDIEAFF	TGTGCCAGCTCACCGAATACCCGGGACATTGAAGCTTTCTTT
TRBV5-1	TRBD1	.	TRBJ2-3	24	CASSWDPWDRGLEGDPTETDTQYF	TGCGCCAGCAGCTGGGACCCATGGGACAGGGGCCTTGAGGGGGACCCCACGGAGACAGATACGCAGTATTTT
TRBV5-5	.	.	TRBJ2-7	13	CAGSTGAGYEQYF	TGTGCCGGCTCCACTGGGGCTGGCTACGAGCAGTACTTC
TRBV10-1	TRBD1	.	TRBJ1-2	15	CARGYWGQGGDGYTF	TGCGCCAGAGGATATTGGGGACAGGGAGGCGATGGCTACACCTTC
TRBV7-9	TRBD1	.	TRBJ2-2	13	CASSHDRDGELFF	TGTGCCAGCAGCCACGACAGGGATGGGGAGCTGTTTTTT
TRBV7-2	.	few	TRBJ2-7	11	CASSLLEEQYF	TGTGCCAGCAGCTTACTAGAGGAGCAGTACTTC
TRBV7-2	.	.	TRBJ1-5	14	CASSSQYSNQPQHF	TGTGCCAGCAGTTCTCAGTATAGCAATCAGCCCCAGCATTTT
TRBV7-2	.	.	TRBJ2-3	16	CASSPEGGLSRDTQYF	TGTGCCAGCAGCCCGGAGGGGGGGCTCTCCAGGGATACGCAGTATTTT
TRBV5-1	.	.	TRBJ1-1	15	CASSLGGLVSTEAFF	TGCGCCAGCAGCTTGGGGGGGCTGGTGAGCACTGAAGCTTTCTTT
TRBV29-1	TRBD2	.	TRBJ2-2	12	CSVDSGTGELFF	TGCAGCGTTGATAGCGGGACCGGGGAGCTGTTTTTT
TRBV6-4	.	.	TRBJ1-2	16	CASSPFIGSRGYGYTF	TGTGCCAGCAGCCCTTTTATTGGGAGCCGTGGCTATGGCTACACCTTC
TRBV5-6	.	.	TRBJ1-1	15	CASSLLFPGYTEAFF	TGTGCCAGCAGCTTGTTATTCCCAGGTTACACTGAAGCTTTCTTT
TRBV19	.	.	TRBJ1-2	14	CASSTGGEFNGYTF	TGTGCCAGTAGTACGGGAGGAGAATTCAATGGCTACACCTTC
TRBV5-1	TRBD1	.	TRBJ1-1	19	CASSLVSTDRAMMNTEAFF	TGCGCCAGCAGCTTGGTTAGTACGGACAGGGCTATGATGAACACTGAAGCTTTCTTT
TRBV5-4	.	.	TRBJ1-5	14	CASSRQNSNQPQHF	TGTGCCAGCAGCCGACAGAATAGCAATCAGCCCCAGCATTTT
TRBV30	.	.	TRBJ1-4	13	CAWSLEGGEKLFF	TGTGCCTGGAGTCTGGAGGGAGGTGAAAAACTGTTTTTT
TRBV27	.	.	TRBJ1-5	15	CASSFSGYSNQPQHF	TGTGCCAGCAGTTTCTCAGGGTATAGCAATCAGCCCCAGCATTTT
TRBV28	TRBD1	few	TRBJ1-5	15	CASSFGDRVNQPQHF	TGTGCCAGCAGTTTCGGGGACAGGGTCAATCAGCCCCAGCATTTT
TRBV4-1	TRBD1	.	TRBJ1-2	16	CASSQDWAGTGYGYTF	TGCGCCAGCAGCCAAGATTGGGCGGGGACAGGCTATGGCTACACCTTC
TRBV4-1	.	.	TRBJ1-5	16	CASSQDPAGRGLLQHF	TGCGCCAGCAGCCAAGATCCGGCAGGCCGAGGACTGCTCCAGCATTTT
TRBV11-3	TRBD2	.	TRBJ2-1	18	CASSLEGTSGGPTNEQFF	TGTGCCAGCAGCTTAGAAGGGACTAGCGGGGGGCCTACTAATGAGCAGTTCTTC
TRBV27	TRBD1	.	TRBJ1-2	13	CASRDPGTEGYTF	TGTGCCAGCAGGGATCCCGGGACAGAGGGCTACACCTTC